This T cell receptor (beta chain) comes out of a study of vaccination and CD4 T cells after COVID-19. Indicated treatment: 10-day PBMC culture with coronavirus spike peptide pools or control peptides (ViraFEST assay). Germline V gene lookup returns CDR1 SGHTA and CDR2 FQGNSA. This CDR3 contains 15 residues. V dropped 2 bases and J dropped 6 bases, with 14 bases sitting between them. This clonotype has more than one count but fewer than ten. Its specificity is not known. Cultured CD4+ T-cell DNA underwent Oncomine TCR Beta short-read sequencing. One entry per CDR3 protein, called by TCRdb with MiXCR from the PCR reads. The sample holds around 26,000 distinct CDR3 sequences, about 50% seen once.

This receptor was taken from a human donor who received a COVID-19 vaccine. Specimen: CD4+ T cells from blood, cultured in vitro, collected before SARS-CoV-2 vaccination. This rearrangement joins TRBV7-2 to TRBJ1-5, with a weak D call TRBD1 (6 bases). CDR3 in DNA: TGTGCCAGCAGCTTAAGGGCCAGGGGTGGTCAGCCCCAGCATTTT. Its translation is CASSLRARGGQPQHF.